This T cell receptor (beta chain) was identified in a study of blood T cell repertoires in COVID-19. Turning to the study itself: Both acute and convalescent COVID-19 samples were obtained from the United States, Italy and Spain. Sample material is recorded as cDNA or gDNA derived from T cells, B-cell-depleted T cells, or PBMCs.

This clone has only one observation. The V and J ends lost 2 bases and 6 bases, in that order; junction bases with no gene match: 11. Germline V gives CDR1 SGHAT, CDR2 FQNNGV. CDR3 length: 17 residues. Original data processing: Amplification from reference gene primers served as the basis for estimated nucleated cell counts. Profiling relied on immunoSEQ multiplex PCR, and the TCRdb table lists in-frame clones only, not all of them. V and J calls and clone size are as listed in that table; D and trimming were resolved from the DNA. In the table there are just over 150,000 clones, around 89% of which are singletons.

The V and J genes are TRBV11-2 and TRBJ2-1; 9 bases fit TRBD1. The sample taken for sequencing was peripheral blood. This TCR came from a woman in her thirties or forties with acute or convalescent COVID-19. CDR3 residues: CASSLLPPRTGVNEQFF. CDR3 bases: TGTGCCAGCAGCTTATTACCCCCCCGGACAGGGGTCAATGAGCAGTTCTTC.